The clone carrying this TCR beta chain appeared a few times. Its antigen is not known. TCRdb reanalysed the RT-PCR reads using MiXCR and keeps one entry per CDR3 protein. The sample includes about 800,000 distinct CDR3 sequences, about 20% of them seen just once. The record originates from a study of response to subunit inactivated influenza vaccine. Study-level results: It was the authors' suggestion that each seasonal influenza vaccination recruits few new T cells.

This CDR3 has 16 amino acids. The V end was cut by 3 bases, the J end by 0 bases, with 12 bases between. The chain couples TRBV12-3 or TRBV12-4 to TRBJ1-5; D remains unclear. The sequencing here drew on PBMCs from blood, taken more than 4 days after vaccination. The TCR comes from a man aged 50 to 59 who received an inactivated influenza vaccine. The CDR3 DNA follows: TGTGCCAGCAGTTTCAGTGAGATCTATAGCAATCAGCCCCAGCATTTT. Amino acids: CASSFSEIYSNQPQHF.